Listed below are T cell receptor beta chains from one sample, sequenced in a study of Ad26.COV2.S vaccination and SARS-CoV-2 variants. Sequenced by immunoSEQ multiplex PCR; TCRdb stores in-frame clones only, minus some. The sample lists over 450,000 clones; roughly nine tenths were seen once. Sequences were derived from peripheral blood, sampled in a trial of Ad26.COV2.S vaccine versus placebo. The receptors come from a person between 18 and 65 years old who received the Ad26.COV2.S COVID-19 vaccine or a placebo. Each CDR3 is given with its conserved first and last residue. The D gene is left open where the match is weak. Size is omitted from some rows. Given values are once, few, many or a class for expanded clones.

>TRBV7-3|TRBJ2-1|-|-
CASSLGWGLVDEQFF
TGTGCCAGCAGCTTAGGCTGGGGCCTGGTCGATGAGCAGTTCTTC
>TRBV11-1|TRBJ1-4|-|-
CASSGRTENEKLFF
TGTGCCAGCAGCGGACGGACAGAGAATGAAAAACTGTTTTTT
>TRBV30|TRBJ2-5|-|TRBD2
CAWGSGRETQYF
TGTGCCTGGGGTAGCGGGAGAGAGACCCAGTACTTC
>TRBV29-1|TRBJ1-1|-|-
CSVPSPSVNTEAFF
TGCAGCGTACCATCCCCCTCGGTAAACACTGAAGCTTTCTTT
>TRBV6-2/TRBV6-3|TRBJ1-2|-|TRBD1
CASSRRTGGGYTF
TGTGCCAGCAGTAGACGGACAGGAGGAGGCTACACCTTC
>TRBV6-5|TRBJ1-6|-|-
CASSRTATNSPLHF
TGTGCCAGCAGTAGGACGGCTACTAATTCACCCCTCCACTTT
>TRBV6-6|TRBJ1-2|-|-
CASSVSETQSGYTF
TGTGCCAGCAGCGTGTCCGAAACGCAATCTGGCTACACCTTC
>TRBV18|TRBJ2-5|few|TRBD1
CASSKSTGTHTGETQYF
TGTGCCAGTTCCAAATCGACAGGGACCCACACCGGGGAGACCCAGTACTTC
>TRBV4-1|TRBJ1-5|-|-
CASSQKGDLDDQPQHF
TGCGCCAGCAGCCAAAAAGGGGACTTAGACGATCAGCCCCAGCATTTT
>TRBV2|TRBJ1-1|-|-
CASSEAGSETGNTEAFF
TGTGCCAGCAGTGAAGCGGGTTCCGAGACAGGGAACACTGAAGCTTTCTTT
>TRBV3-1/TRBV3-2|TRBJ2-3|once|TRBD2
CASSQRLGLAGVPSTDTQYF
TGTGCCAGCAGCCAACGTTTAGGACTAGCGGGGGTTCCTAGCACAGATACGCAGTATTTT
>TRBV6-5|TRBJ2-3|-|TRBD2
CASSYGQGGRTDTQYF
TGTGCCAGCAGTTACGGCCAGGGAGGGAGGACAGATACGCAGTATTTT
>TRBV27|TRBJ2-7|-|TRBD1
CASSLGYRGYEQYF
TGTGCCAGCAGTTTAGGGTACAGGGGATACGAGCAGTACTTC
>TRBV24-1|TRBJ2-1|-|TRBD2
CATSDASGGWYNEQFF
TGTGCCACCAGTGATGCTAGCGGGGGTTGGTACAATGAGCAGTTCTTC
>TRBV2|TRBJ2-5|-|-
CASSEEGSQETQYF
TGTGCCAGCAGTGAAGAGGGGTCCCAAGAGACCCAGTACTTC
>TRBV7-6|TRBJ2-3|-|-
CASSLFGGASDTQYF
TGTGCCAGCAGCTTATTTGGTGGGGCCTCAGATACGCAGTATTTT
>TRBV28|TRBJ2-2|-|-
CASQGPTNTGELFF
TGTGCCAGCCAGGGACCCACGAACACCGGGGAGCTGTTTTTT
>TRBV5-5|TRBJ2-3|-|TRBD2
CASSSLGSLAGNTQYF
TGTGCCAGCAGCTCCCTTGGAAGTTTAGCGGGAAATACGCAGTATTTT
>TRBV5-1|TRBJ2-5|-|-
CATNRLPSDETQYF
TGCGCCACCAACAGACTCCCCTCCGATGAGACCCAGTACTTC
>TRBV5-1|TRBJ2-3|-|TRBD2
CASSLGLAGYSTDTQYF
TGCGCCAGCAGCTTGGGACTAGCGGGATATAGCACAGATACGCAGTATTTT
>TRBV19|TRBJ1-5|-|-
CASSMTESVYGQPQHF
TGTGCCAGTAGTATGACAGAGTCGGTCTATGGTCAGCCCCAGCATTTT
>TRBV18|TRBJ1-5|few|-
CASSGGYQPQHF
TGTGCCAGCTCAGGGGGCTATCAGCCCCAGCATTTT
>TRBV7-9|TRBJ2-2|-|-
CASSPTGELFF
TGTGCCAGCAGCCCAACCGGGGAGCTGTTTTTT
>TRBV29-1|TRBJ1-2|-|TRBD1
CSVGTVYGYTF
TGCAGCGTCGGGACAGTCTATGGCTACACCTTC
>TRBV28|TRBJ2-7|-|-
CASRDRTYEQYF
TGTGCCAGCAGGGACAGAACCTACGAGCAGTACTTC
>TRBV7-9|TRBJ1-1|-|TRBD1
CASSSNQGVGTEAFF
TGTGCCAGCAGCTCAAATCAGGGGGTGGGGACTGAAGCTTTCTTT
>TRBV7-6|TRBJ2-2|-|-
CASSLDFPHNTGELFF
TGTGCCAGCAGCTTAGATTTCCCACATAACACCGGGGAGCTGTTTTTT
>TRBV16|TRBJ2-7|once|TRBD2
CASSQWGGYEQYF
TGTGCCAGCAGCCAGTGGGGGGGCTACGAGCAGTACTTC
>TRBV29-1|TRBJ1-2|-|-
CSVGRSSANYGYTF
TGCAGCGTTGGCCGGTCATCAGCTAACTATGGCTACACCTTC
>TRBV6-2/TRBV6-3|TRBJ2-3|-|-
CASSPWTASTDTQYF
TGTGCCAGCAGTCCCTGGACAGCAAGCACAGATACGCAGTATTTT
>TRBV7-2|TRBJ1-6|once|TRBD1
CASSLSGTGLSPLHF
TGTGCCAGCAGCTTATCCGGGACAGGGTTGTCACCCCTCCACTTT
>TRBV27|TRBJ2-1|-|TRBD2
CASRPWTSYEQFF
TGTGCCAGCAGACCATGGACTAGCTATGAGCAGTTCTTC
>TRBV5-4|TRBJ2-1|-|TRBD2
CASSGSLAAYNEQFF
TGTGCCAGCAGCGGGAGCCTAGCGGCATACAATGAGCAGTTCTTC
>TRBV28|TRBJ2-2|-|-
CASSLIPQGGPANTGELFF
TGTGCCAGCAGTTTAATCCCCCAGGGGGGGCCCGCGAACACCGGGGAGCTGTTTTTT
>TRBV20-1|TRBJ2-5|-|TRBD2
CSLAGEETQYF
TGCAGTCTTGCGGGGGAGGAGACCCAGTACTTC
>TRBV27|TRBJ2-1|-|-
CATAPTDYNEQFF
TGTGCCACCGCCCCGACAGACTACAATGAGCAGTTCTTC
>TRBV6-2/TRBV6-3|TRBJ1-5|-|TRBD1
CASSRPGQGDQPQHF
TGTGCCAGCAGTCGGCCCGGACAGGGGGATCAGCCCCAGCATTTT
>TRBV9|TRBJ2-1|once|-
CASSAGAGYNEQFF
TGTGCCAGCAGCGCCGGCGCGGGCTACAATGAGCAGTTCTTC
>TRBV20-1|TRBJ1-6|-|-
CSASPPRGNSPLHF
TGCAGTGCTAGTCCCCCCAGGGGTAATTCACCCCTCCACTTT
>TRBV27|TRBJ2-1|-|-
CASNTLRDPSNEQFF
TGTGCCAGCAACACCCTCCGGGACCCATCCAATGAGCAGTTCTTC
>TRBV18|TRBJ2-5|-|-
CASSPQETQYF
TGTGCCAGCTCACCGCAAGAGACCCAGTACTTC
>TRBV3-1/TRBV3-2|TRBJ1-2|-|-
CASSQDQGVSYGYTF
TGTGCCAGCAGCCAAGATCAGGGAGTCTCCTATGGCTACACCTTC
>TRBV19|TRBJ2-7|-|-
CASSRTRGSKAYEQYF
TGTGCCAGTAGTAGAACCCGGGGGTCGAAGGCCTACGAGCAGTACTTC
>TRBV12-3/TRBV12-4|TRBJ2-5|-|TRBD1
CASNVDRGETQYF
TGTGCCAGCAACGTCGACAGGGGAGAGACCCAGTACTTC
>TRBV11-2|TRBJ2-1|-|-
CASSLAGTRNEQFF
TGTGCCAGCAGCTTAGCCGGGACCCGAAATGAGCAGTTCTTC
>TRBV5-1|TRBJ1-2|-|-
CASSLQAASGYTF
TGCGCCAGCAGCTTACAGGCGGCTTCTGGCTACACCTTC
>TRBV5-1|TRBJ2-1|-|TRBD1
CASSLVYRGLNEQFF
TGCGCCAGCAGCTTGGTTTACAGGGGGTTAAATGAGCAGTTCTTC
>TRBV24-1|TRBJ2-1|-|TRBD1
CATSEKDRAISYNEQFF
TGTGCCACCAGTGAAAAGGACAGGGCAATCTCCTACAATGAGCAGTTCTTC
>TRBV3-1/TRBV3-2|TRBJ1-2|-|-
CASSQVPGDGYTF
TGTGCCAGCAGCCAAGTTCCAGGGGACGGCTACACCTTC